A single sample gave rise to the 9 T cell receptor beta chains below, sequenced in a study of read filtering for tumor transcriptome and immune sequencing. From 350 to 500 ng of RNA, a library with molecular barcoded alpha/delta and beta/gamma adaptors was made. Each CDR3 protein gets one entry after TCRdb re-called the reads with MiXCR. The sample has approximately 93,000 distinct CDR3 sequences, approximately 21% seen once. The sample was a population of CD138-negative cells sorted from bone marrow. The receptors shown here come from a donor at least 40 years old with multiple myeloma.

The J gene is TRBJ1-1, the V gene TRBV3-1; D is unresolved. The CDR3 is made up of 15 amino acids. Trimming shortened V by 2 bases and J by 4 bases, and 14 bases separated the two germline ends. Germline V gives CDR1 LGHDT, CDR2 YNNKEL (reference sequence). The CDR3 DNA reads TGTGCCAGCAGCCAAACCTCCGCGTCACCCACTGAAGCTTTCTTT. Translated, it gives CASSQTSASPTEAFF.

This clonotype was recorded many times. CDR3 protein: CASSSRGDTQYF. The CDR3 nucleotides are TGTGCCAGCAGCTCACGAGGAGATACGCAGTATTTT. The chain has TRBV7-9 and TRBJ2-3, with no clear D. V was pared by 4 bases and J by 5 bases, with 7 bases between. This CDR3 is built from 12 residues. CDR1 is SEHNR and CDR2 is FQNEAQ in the germline V gene (reference sequence).

This clonotype was seen repeatedly, ten times or more. V usage is TRBV29-1 and J usage is TRBJ1-1, with 7 bases fitting TRBD1. The CDR3 consists of 12 residues. With V trimmed by 5 bases and J by 2 bases, 2 bases remained unmatched. Germline V lookup: CDR1 SQVTM, CDR2 ANQGSEA. The CDR3 protein is CSVRDRNTEAFF. In nucleotides, the CDR3 is TGCAGCGTTAGGGACAGAAACACTGAAGCTTTCTTT.

This clonotype has at least ten counts. The V and J genes are TRBV28 and TRBJ2-1; a possible D gene is TRBD1 (5 bases). The CDR3 covers 13 residues. The germline gives CDR1 MDHEN, CDR2 SYDVKM. Trimming took off 6 bases at V and 4 bases at J, with 10 bases between the two ends. This chain's CDR3 is CASRQAIYNEQFF. The CDR3 DNA reads TGTGCCAGCAGACAGGCGATATACAATGAGCAGTTCTTC.

This clonotype was observed many times. The gene calls are TRBV11-3 and TRBJ1-1, with 9 nucleotides matching TRBD1. Germline V lookup: CDR1 SGHNT, CDR2 YENEEA. The CDR3 is made up of 14 amino acids. The junction had 7 bases not matched to a gene; V was cut back by 5 bases and J by 6 bases. CDR3 DNA: TGTGCCAGCAGCCTTGGGACAGGGAGGGCTGAAGCTTTCTTT. Encoded protein: CASSLGTGRAEAFF.

Note on this clonotype: This likely traces to a read error, being one base from a far larger clone. The chain recombines TRBV7-9 with TRBJ2-7, with D maybe TRBD2 (6 bases). This CDR3 region has 17 residues. In germline, CDR1 is SEHNR, CDR2 FQNEAQ (reference sequence). In nucleotides, the CDR3 is TGTGCCAGCAGCTTAGCCCTGCGGAGGCGGGGTTTGGACGAGAAGTACTTC. Protein product: CASSLALRRRGLDEKYF.

This clonotype was observed many times. The chain combines TRBV28 with TRBJ2-7; D not certain. Germline values: CDR1 MDHEN, CDR2 SYDVKM. The CDR3 has 13 amino acids. V lost 7 bases and J lost 2, with 12 bases in between. CDR3 sequence: CASTPSIAYEQYF. CDR3 coding DNA: TGTGCCAGCACCCCTAGTATCGCCTACGAGCAGTACTTC.

Details on this clonotype: A much larger clone differs from this one at a single base, so this may be a read error. The chain joins TRBV15 to TRBJ2-5; the D gene is possibly TRBD2 (6 bases). From germline, CDR1 is LNHNV and CDR2 YYDKDF (reference sequence). This CDR3 is built from 13 residues. CDR3 DNA sequence: TGTGCCACCAGCGTGGAGGGTGGGGAGACCCAGCACTTC. Translating gives CATSVEGGETQHF.

In regard to this clonotype: An end of the junction differs from the germline gene, which may be a read error. This chain links TRBV6-1 with TRBJ2-3; D tentatively reads TRBD1 or TRBD2 (5 bases each). Per the germline V gene, CDR1 is MNHNS and CDR2 is SASEGT. The CDR3 is made up of 17 amino acids. This chain's CDR3 is CASTQRPGALGADAQYF. The DNA for the CDR3 is TGTGCCAGCACCCAGCGGCCCGGGGCGTTGGGCGCAGATGCGCAGTATTTT.